This TCR beta chain was documented in a study of cytomegalovirus exposure and HLA in healthy donors. In the PCR, 60 Vbeta and 13 Jbeta primers were used. Clones were sequenced by immunoSEQ multiplex PCR, and TCRdb holds only the in-frame ones, with some missing. The table has around 97,000 clones, 55% to 80% seen once. The sequencing sample was made of PBMCs. The sequence derives from a man aged 35 to 55 in good health and CMV-seronegative.

The CDR3 reads CASSLTLNTEAFF. DNA of the CDR3: TGCGCCAGCAGCCTGACACTGAACACTGAAGCTTTCTTT. The J gene is TRBJ1-1, the V gene TRBV5-1; no clear D. The V gene lost 4 bases and the J gene lost 0 bases, with 7 bases spanning the gap. Germline CDR1 is SGHRS and CDR2 is YFSETQ. This CDR3 region has 13 residues.